This T cell receptor (beta chain) was found in a study of somatic mutations in T cells in chronic GVHD (dated by TCRdb to 2020 to 2022). For sorting, staining was performed with anti-CD3, anti-CD4, anti-CD8 and a Vbeta20 antibody from the IOTest Beta Mark kit on a FACSAria III, and a purity above 98% was achieved. Peripheral blood was collected in sodium heparin tubes, and mononuclear cells were isolated by Ficoll-Paque PLUS density gradient centrifugation. CD4+ Vbeta20+, CD4+ Vbeta20-, and CD8+ T cell fractions were FACS-sorted before TCRbeta deep sequencing. Genomic DNA was isolated and then used for TCRbeta deep sequencing. TCRbeta CDR3 sequencing and initial data processing were performed with the immunoSEQ assay as a commercial service. Turning to the authors' computational methods: Reads were demultiplexed, adapter and primer sequences were trimmed, similar clones were merged through frequency-ratio clustering, and V, D, J genes were annotated using IMGT. Held by TCRdb, this immuneACCESS table contains in-frame sequences only and omits some clones. Under half of the omission traces to an unresolved V gene where checked; the cause of the rest is unknown. D and trimming come from the DNA, and the V and J calls and clone size come from that table. Across this sample there are around 13,000 clones, with roughly 78% seen only once. The ten top clones hold approximately 29% of the sample.

From the cysteine up to the phenylalanine, the CDR3 has a length of 16 residues. Here the CDR3 DNA is all that survives: 48 bases in frame from base 1. According to the germline V gene, CDR1 reads SGHRS and CDR2 reads YFSETQ. V and J are truncated by 1 base and 1 base respectively, leaving an intervening sequence of 12 bases. Details on this clone: Its antigen is not yet known. Base qualities are not at hand, and no much larger clone is one base apart.

The specimen sequenced was Vbeta20-negative CD4+ T cells from blood. The intended sense of this specimen's cell subset or site label: CD4+ T cells sorted as TCR Vbeta20 negative by flow cytometry. The receptor was isolated from a male patient aged 50 to 59 with chronic graft-versus-host disease. After a transplant, some T cells may be of graft donor origin. The chain was built from TRBV5-1 and TRBJ1-5; TRBD1 could be the D gene, as 5 bases match. Here is the DNA: TGCGCCAGCAGCTTGACTAAAGGGGCGAGCAATCAGCCCCAGCATTTT. This yields the protein CASSLTKGASNQPQHF.